The next 15 T cell receptor beta chains were all read from a single sample in a study of blood T cells in healthy people across ages. Sample-barcoded 5' priming and a J-beta primer mix drove a second PCR of about 6 to 12 cycles. TCRdb redid the calling of the 5' RACE reads with MiXCR, one entry per CDR3 protein. Of around 900,000 distinct CDR3 sequences listed, around 30% are singletons. Sequencing was carried out using blood. The receptor set was obtained from a woman of 80 years or more in good health.

This clonotype was detected ten times or more. The chain couples TRBV20-1 to TRBJ2-3; tentative D call: TRBD1 (6 bases). The length of the CDR3 is 15 residues. CDR1 is DFQATT, CDR2 SNEGSKA, per germline (reference sequence). V was clipped by 5 bases and J by 2 bases, with 17 bases between them. CDR3 sequence: CSAYSQTGSTDTQYF. The CDR3 nucleotides are TGCAGTGCTTATAGCCAGACAGGTTCCACAGATACGCAGTATTTT.

J is TRBJ2-3 and V is TRBV20-1, with 13 bases fitting TRBD2. The CDR3 spans 17 residues. The germline CDR1 and CDR2 sequences are DFQATT and SNEGSKA (reference sequence). J gave up 2 bases and V 6 bases, and 11 bases lay outside the gene matches. CDR3 nucleotide sequence: TGCAGTGCAAAGGGACTAGCGGGGAGACTAAACACAGATACGCAGTATTTT. Amino acids: CSAKGLAGRLNTDTQYF.

Only a few counts were recorded for this clonotype. The chain joins TRBV5-1 to TRBJ2-2, with 7 bases that match TRBD1. V lost 3 bases and J lost 4; bases outside the gene matches: 6. The germline CDR1 and CDR2 sequences are SGHRS and YFSETQ. The CDR3 spans 15 residues. CDR3 DNA sequence: TGCGCCAGCAGCTCTAACACAGGGGCCACCGGGGAGCTGTTTTTT. This codes for CASSSNTGATGELFF.

This clonotype showed up many times. The chain couples TRBV14 to TRBJ2-5, with no clear D. Germline V CDR1 and CDR2: SGHDN, FVKESK. The CDR3 contains 13 residues. The ends were cut back, 1 base at V and 5 bases at J, with 8 bases in the middle. CDR3 protein: CASSQVTKETQYF. Here the CDR3 DNA reads TGTGCCAGCAGCCAAGTTACAAAGGAGACCCAGTACTTC. The full variable domain, its missing parts supplied by reference TRBV14 and TRBJ2-5, is EAGVTQFPSHSVIEKGQTVTLRCDPISGHDNLYWYRRVMGKEIKFLLHFVKESKQDESGMPNNRFLAERTGGTYSTLKVQPAELEDSGVYFCASSQVTKETQYFGPGTRLLVL.

This chain connects TRBV19 to TRBJ2-2; possibly TRBD1 for D (6 bases). V lost 5 bases and J lost 4, with 20 bases in between. The CDR3 contains 17 residues. In germline, CDR1 is LNHDA, CDR2 SQIVND (reference sequence). CDR3 coding DNA: TGTGCCAGTAGTTCCCCCGCAGGGGTACTCTCCACCGGGGAGCTGTTTTTT. Amino acids: CASSSPAGVLSTGELFF.

The rearrangement links TRBV29-1 to TRBJ2-6, with D unclear. This CDR3 contains 14 residues. The germline V gene has CDR1 SQVTM and CDR2 ANQGSEA. V was pared by 6 bases and J by 4 bases, with 13 bases between. CDR3 nucleotides: TGCAGCGTAGGGCAAGTCTCCGGGGCCAACGTCCTGACTTTC. This sequence encodes CSVGQVSGANVLTF. Supplemented by reference TRBV29-1 and TRBJ2-6, the full variable domain reads SAVISQKPSRDICQRGTSLTIQCQVDSQVTMMFWYRQQPGQSLTLIATANQGSEATYESGFVIDKFPISRPNLTFSTLTVSNMSPEDSSIYLCSVGQVSGANVLTFGAGSRLTVL.

V usage is TRBV5-1 and J usage is TRBJ2-3; 11 bases fit TRBD2. The CDR3 extends over 17 amino acids. Germline CDR1 reads SGHRS; CDR2 reads YFSETQ. The trim removed 2 bases at V and 7 bases at J, leaving 12 bases unmatched. CDR3 bases: TGCGCCAGCAGCTTCGGGCTAGCGGGGGGTCAAGGATATACGCAGTATTTT. Translation: CASSFGLAGGQGYTQYF.

In this sample, this clonotype turned up a few times. The chain combines TRBV7-2 with TRBJ1-1; D is unresolved. Per the germline V gene, CDR1 is SGHTA and CDR2 is FQGNSA. CDR3 length: 12 amino acids. V was shortened by 1 base and J by 9 bases, with 9 bases between the two germline ends. CDR3 coding DNA: TGTGCCAGCAGCTTAGGACCGACTCAAGCTTTCTTT. This codes for CASSLGPTQAFF.

The chain is built from TRBV4-1 and TRBJ2-1; 8 positions match TRBD2. The CDR3 is 16 residues long. Germline assignment: CDR1 MGHRA and CDR2 YSYEKL. The junction had 6 bases not matched to a gene; V was cut back by 1 base and J by 4 bases. As DNA, the CDR3 is TGCGCCAGCAGCCAAGGGCCGGGAGGGGGATACAATGAGCAGTTCTTC. Protein sequence: CASSQGPGGGYNEQFF.

There are a few counts of this clonotype. CDR3 sequence reads: CSALPLSTDTQYF. For the CDR3, the DNA is TGCAGTGCCCTGCCACTTAGCACAGATACGCAGTATTTT. The chain combines TRBV20-1 with TRBJ2-3; D not certain. Per germline, CDR1 DFQATT and CDR2 SNEGSKA (reference sequence). This CDR3 is 13 amino acids long. V gave up 6 bases and J gave up 0 bases, with 10 bases separating them.

This clonotype was observed a few times. The chain couples TRBV12-3 or TRBV12-4 to TRBJ2-1, with a tentative D call TRBD2 (6 bases). The CDR3 consists of 16 residues. V shed 4 bases and J shed 12 bases, with 25 bases lying between them. DNA of the CDR3: TGTGCCAGCAGTTCGAACACGGGGGTGTCTGGAGCTGGGCAGTTCTTC. Translation gives CASSSNTGVSGAGQFF.

The V gene is TRBV18, the J gene TRBJ2-7; TRBD1 matches at 8 bases. The CDR3 runs to 15 residues. The V and J ends lost 2 bases and 2 bases, in that order; junction bases with no gene match: 5. Germline V CDR1 and CDR2: KGHSH, LQKENI. In nucleotides, the CDR3 is TGTGCCAGCTCACCAGAGACAGGGGCAGCCTACGAGCAGTACTTC. Encoded protein: CASSPETGAAYEQYF.

This clonotype was seen ten or more times. The chain is built from TRBV4-2 and TRBJ2-3, with 8 bases identical to TRBD2. V shed 0 bases and J 8 bases; nucleotides not matched to a gene: 10. CDR3 length equals 16 residues. Per the germline V gene, CDR1 is LGHNA and CDR2 is YNFKEQ. The CDR3 sequence is CASSQDPSAGGSTQYF. CDR3 nucleotide sequence: TGTGCCAGCAGCCAAGATCCCAGCGCGGGGGGAAGTACGCAGTATTTT.

This clonotype was seen repeatedly, ten times or more. V gene TRBV7-8 combines with J gene TRBJ2-1; 9 positions match TRBD2. CDR1 is SGHVS, CDR2 FQNEAQ, per germline. CDR3 length: 17 amino acids. Trimming took 1 base from V and 7 from J; bases not matched to a gene: 11. CDR3 nucleotide sequence: TGTGCCAGCAGCTTAGAATTTGCGGGGGGGGTTGGAAATGAGCAGTTCTTC. Protein product: CASSLEFAGGVGNEQFF.

This clonotype was counted only a few times. The gene calls are TRBV5-1 and TRBJ1-6; D is perhaps TRBD1 (5 bases). In germline, CDR1 is SGHRS, CDR2 YFSETQ. Trimming left V 4 bases short and J 9 bases short, with 23 bases between. The length of the CDR3 is 17 residues. The CDR3 here is CASSLGLLAWGSSPLHF. The CDR3 DNA sequence: TGCGCCAGCAGCCTAGGTCTTCTGGCGTGGGGGAGTTCACCCCTCCACTTT.